This TCR beta chain was retrieved from a study of monozygotic twins with inflammatory bowel disease (dated by TCRdb to the late 2010s). With respect to the entire study: The complete study included about 28 monozygotic twin pairs: 19 IBD-discordant Danish pairs and nine German pairs, of which four were IBD-concordant and five were IBD-discordant. Each individual had, on average, about 151 000 unique TCRalpha sequences and 181 000 unique TCRbeta sequences available for analysis. Disease-associated traits were sought mainly through comparisons between IBD patients and their genetically identical healthy co-twins within discordant pairs.

The library was built by means of 5' RACE. For each TCR library, around 4,000 ng of total RNA was used. For each sample, cDNA synthesis was carried out in eight separate reactions using SMARTScribe reverse transcriptase. Unique molecular identifiers containing a 6-nucleotide sample barcode were introduced through template switching during cDNA synthesis. TCRalpha and TCRbeta cDNA was amplified in two nested PCRs of approximately 17 and 9 cycles, and bead purification was carried out after each PCR. Before amplification, the cDNA was treated with uracil DNA-glycosylase and purified using the QIAquick PCR purification kit. In the second PCR, Illumina TruSeq-compatible adapters and sample-specific barcodes were added. TapeStation and Qubit were used to check library quality and concentration, and 5 ng of each library was pooled. Sequencing of the pooled libraries was done on an Illumina HiSeq2500 single-index Rapid Run using custom sequencing primers and 2 x 100 bp reads. From the authors' description of their analysis: PCR and sequencing errors were corrected by UMI-based consensus assembly using MiGEC version 1.2.6. MiXCR version 2.1.1 was used to carry out V(D)J alignment, clonotype assembly and CDR3 extraction. To normalise gene usage, clonotype sharing and MAIT/NKT TCR abundance, the analysis used the top 1000, 10 000 and 20 000 clonotypes per sample. After downsampling to 27 000 UMIs, diversity was calculated as the inverse Simpson index using the vegan R package. Statistical testing used paired Mann-Whitney U tests on the discordant twin pairs and applied Benjamini-Hochberg correction for multiple testing. One entry per CDR3 protein sequence results from the TCRdb reprocessing of the reads, with DNA left out. The V and J calls shown here were made by TCRdb, not taken from the authors' results. The table of this sample itemizes about 450,000 distinct CDR3 sequences. The leading ten clones occupy about 2.6% of the sample.

Study-level results and caveats: The results gave no support for a single strong signal or clonotype linked to IBD. Differing immunosuppressive treatments among patients may have added background noise and inter-individual variability to the repertoires. IBD patients shared fewer clonotypes with other individuals than healthy twins did, most markedly in patients showing signs of disease activity. Repertoire similarity did not differ between concordant and discordant twins, which could be due to limited statistical power. The analysis was unable to tell apart different T cell subtypes. IBD patients had lower TCRbeta repertoire diversity, measured by the inverse Simpson index, than their healthy co-twins.

CDR1 and CDR2, per the germline V gene (reference sequence), are DFQATT and SNEGSKA. Spanning cysteine to phenylalanine, the CDR3 consists of 12 amino acids. The nucleotide record is missing. From each donor, an approximately 2.5 ml peripheral blood sample was collected into PAXgene tubes and stored at -80 degrees C. Without T cell sorting, total RNA was isolated from whole blood using the PAXgene blood miRNA kit on an automated QIAcube. Peripheral blood from monozygotic twin pairs, either concordant or discordant for inflammatory bowel disease, underwent deep TCRalpha and TCRbeta repertoire profiling that used unique molecular barcoding. Smoking habits were recorded for all twin pairs, with individuals classified as current, former or never smokers. A word on this clonotype: Its antigen is still unknown.

The sample consisted of blood. The V and J segments used are TRBV20-1 and TRBJ1-2; TCRdb reports TRBD1, a call that lacks DNA to check it against. This TCR derives from a human donor with ulcerative colitis or Crohn's disease, or a healthy co-twin of an affected twin (not recorded which). CDR3 reads: CSASRGTDGYTF.